Shown below are 30 T cell receptor beta chains from a single sample sequenced in a study of T-cell memory formation after mild COVID-19. A single record per CDR3 protein comes from TCRdb applying MiXCR to the 5' RACE reads. The table records 90,000 to 120,000 distinct CDR3 sequences, about a sixth of them present only once. Sequenced material: PBMCs or a T cell subset sorted from them (not recorded which). The receptor set was obtained from a man between 18 and 29 years old who had mild COVID-19 (a few samples of this study predate the infection). Cell type and time point are not known.

This clonotype appeared a few times. V and J are TRBV5-4 and TRBJ1-2; the D gene is possibly TRBD1 (6 bases). CDR1 and CDR2 (germline): SGHNT, YYREEE (reference sequence). The CDR3 sequence is 15 residues long. The ends were cut back, 4 bases at V and 4 bases at J, with 17 bases in the middle. The CDR3 DNA reads TGTGCCAGCAGCCCGAGGCAGGGGTCCGTCTATGGCTACACCTTC. The encoded protein is CASSPRQGSVYGYTF. Variable domain in full (rest from reference TRBV5-4 and TRBJ1-2): ETGVTQSPTHLIKTRGQQVTLRCSSQSGHNTVSWYQQALGQGPQFIFQYYREEENGRGNFPPRFSGLQFPNYSSELNVNALELDDSALYLCASSPRQGSVYGYTFGSGTRLTVV.

A few counts support this clonotype. This rearrangement joins TRBV6-5 to TRBJ2-6; TRBD1 might be the D (5 bases). Germline V gene data show CDR1 as MNHEY and CDR2 as SVGAGI. V was shortened by 2 bases and J by 2 bases, with 7 bases between the two germline ends. This CDR3 comprises 15 residues. This chain's CDR3 is CASSYLGPGANVLTF. The CDR3 DNA follows: TGTGCCAGCAGTTACCTGGGGCCTGGGGCCAACGTCCTGACTTTC.

J is TRBJ2-6 and V is TRBV11-2; either TRBD1 or TRBD2 may fit D (6 bases each). The ends were cut back, 1 base at V and 4 bases at J, with 14 bases in the middle. CDR1 is SGHAT and CDR2 is FQNNGV in the germline V gene. This CDR3 has 17 amino acids. DNA of the CDR3: TGTGCCAGCAGCTTAGTTCGGGGGCTGTTAGGGGCCAACGTCCTGACTTTC. Translation: CASSLVRGLLGANVLTF.

This clonotype was detected a few times. This chain links TRBV18 with TRBJ1-1, with D hard to call. Trimming cost V 3 bases and J 7 bases, with 9 bases left between them. The CDR3 spans 12 residues. In germline, CDR1 is KGHSH, CDR2 LQKENI. The CDR3 spells CASSPIEGEAFF. In nucleotides, the CDR3 is TGTGCCAGCTCACCTATCGAGGGTGAAGCTTTCTTT.

V usage is TRBV3-1 and J usage is TRBJ2-7; D may be TRBD1 or TRBD2 (5 bases each). Germline lookup yields CDR1 LGHDT and CDR2 YNNKEL (reference sequence). V was pared by 5 bases and J by 2 bases, with 16 bases between. CDR3 length: 15 amino acids. Written as DNA, the CDR3 is TGTGCCAGCAGCTTCTGGGCCGGGGCCGCCTACGAGCAGTACTTC. This sequence encodes CASSFWAGAAYEQYF.

This clonotype was seen only a few times. The V call is TRBV6-1, the J call TRBJ1-1; TRBD1 agrees at 10 bases. Per germline, CDR1 MNHNS and CDR2 SASEGT. CDR3 length: 15 amino acids. V shed 5 bases, J shed 10 bases, and the junction held 13 bases outside the gene matches. The CDR3 nucleotides are TGTGCCAGCAGTCTATCCGGGACAGGGGTAATGGGAGCTTTCTTT. Translation gives CASSLSGTGVMGAFF.

This clonotype was counted only a few times. This chain connects TRBV9 to TRBJ2-1; D gene unclear. Germline V gives CDR1 SGDLS, CDR2 YYNGEE. This CDR3 has 15 amino acids. The V gene lost 5 bases and the J gene lost 0 bases, with 12 bases spanning the gap. The CDR3 is CASSPAPSSYNEQFF. The CDR3 bases are TGTGCCAGCAGTCCAGCCCCGAGCTCCTACAATGAGCAGTTCTTC.

J is TRBJ1-2 and V is TRBV28; D is uncertain. CDR1 is MDHEN and CDR2 is SYDVKM in the germline V gene. The CDR3 totals 13 residues. The V and J ends lost 5 bases and 4 bases respectively, with 11 bases between them. The CDR3 is CASSPPTVYGYTF. The CDR3 DNA reads TGTGCCAGCAGTCCCCCAACGGTCTATGGCTACACCTTC.

The chain employs TRBV6-2 or TRBV6-3 and TRBJ2-5, with D tentatively TRBD2 (6 bases). The CDR3 sequence is 16 residues long. Germline values: CDR1 MNHEY, CDR2 SVGEGT. The V gene lost 5 bases and the J gene lost 1 base, with 17 bases spanning the gap. CDR3: CASSDRPGTSQETQYF. The CDR3 DNA follows: TGTGCCAGCAGTGACCGGCCCGGGACTTCCCAAGAGACCCAGTACTTC.

This clonotype occurred a few times. The V and J genes are TRBV6-5 and TRBJ1-2, with 7 bases lining up with TRBD1. The CDR3 consists of 13 residues. Germline loops: CDR1 MNHEY, CDR2 SVGAGI. Unmatched junction bases numbered 5, after V lost 6 bases and J lost 4 bases. The DNA for the CDR3 is TGTGCCAGCAGCCCGGGACAGCTCTATGGCTACACCTTC. As protein: CASSPGQLYGYTF.

The chain couples TRBV3-1 to TRBJ2-5; TRBD2 matches 10 bases. J lost 6 bases, V lost 7 bases, and 8 bases had no gene match. In germline, CDR1 is LGHDT, CDR2 YNNKEL (reference sequence). The length of the CDR3 is 14 residues. The CDR3 nucleotides read TGTGCCAGCACCCGATCTAGCGGGGGAAAGACCCAGTACTTC. Encoded protein: CASTRSSGGKTQYF.

The chain uses TRBV7-8 and TRBJ2-7, with 12 positions matching TRBD1. Trimming took 5 bases from V and 4 from J; bases not matched to a gene: 9. Germline V CDR1 and CDR2: SGHVS, FQNEAQ. The CDR3 contains 16 residues. The CDR3 reads CASSAGGTGGFYEQYF. The CDR3 DNA is TGTGCCAGCAGCGCGGGGGGGACAGGGGGCTTTTACGAGCAGTACTTC.

This rearrangement joins TRBV3-1 to TRBJ2-5; 8 nucleotides align to TRBD2. CDR3 length: 15 residues. In germline, CDR1 is LGHDT, CDR2 YNNKEL (reference sequence). V lost 0 bases, J lost 5 bases, and 5 bases stayed unmatched. This chain's CDR3 is CASSQDPVAGETQYF. The CDR3 region has the DNA TGTGCCAGCAGCCAAGATCCGGTAGCGGGGGAGACCCAGTACTTC.

This chain connects TRBV5-1 to TRBJ2-5; no definite D call. The CDR3 runs 14 residues. From germline, CDR1 is SGHRS and CDR2 YFSETQ. V dropped 0 bases and J dropped 0 bases, with 6 bases sitting between them. As DNA, the CDR3 is TGCGCCAGCAGCTTGGAGTTGTACCAAGAGACCCAGTACTTC. It codes for CASSLELYQETQYF.

This clonotype turned up a few times. The rearrangement links TRBV7-9 to TRBJ2-5, with 8 nucleotides matching TRBD1. The V gene's germline CDR1 is SEHNR and CDR2 FQNEAQ (reference sequence). The V and J ends lost 2 bases and 4 bases, in that order; junction bases with no gene match: 6. This CDR3 is built from 15 residues. Written as DNA, the CDR3 is TGTGCCAGCAGCTTACCCAGGGGGCCGGGAGAGACCCAGTACTTC. It is translated as CASSLPRGPGETQYF.

This clonotype was seen a handful of times. This chain joins TRBV7-9 and TRBJ2-5; possible D gene TRBD2, 5 bases. The V and J ends lost 5 bases and 4 bases respectively, with 20 bases between them. CDR1 is SEHNR and CDR2 is FQNEAQ in the germline V gene (reference sequence). The CDR3 loop spans 16 amino acids. The CDR3 DNA follows: TGTGCCAGCAGCAATCCAATCGGGGTGGTGGGAGAGACCCAGTACTTC. Its translation: CASSNPIGVVGETQYF.

This clonotype was found a few times. The chain uses TRBV20-1 and TRBJ2-1; 11 bases match TRBD1. The CDR3 consists of 15 residues. Germline V gives CDR1 DFQATT, CDR2 SNEGSKA (reference sequence). With 5 bases clipped from V and 5 bases from J, the junction kept 8 bases outside the gene matches. The CDR3 loop is CSAPLRDRGNNEQFF. CDR3 coding DNA: TGCAGTGCTCCACTCCGGGACAGGGGGAACAATGAGCAGTTCTTC.

This clonotype was observed a handful of times. The gene calls are TRBV6-2 or TRBV6-3 and TRBJ2-5; a weak D match, TRBD1 (5 bases). Trimming took 2 bases from V and 5 from J, leaving 12 bases between them. CDR3 length equals 14 residues. CDR1 is MNHEY, CDR2 SVGEGT, per germline. The CDR3 sequence: CASSYGQGGETQYF. DNA of the CDR3: TGTGCCAGCAGTTACGGGCAGGGCGGCGAGACCCAGTACTTC.

This clonotype was counted only a few times. This rearrangement joins TRBV7-9 to TRBJ2-1, with D unresolved. V was clipped by 5 bases and J by 8 bases, with 7 bases between them. Germline CDR1 SEHNR, CDR2 FQNEAQ (reference sequence). The CDR3 loop spans 11 amino acids. The CDR3 DNA reads as TGTGCCAGCAGCCTAGTGGATGAGCAGTTCTTC. It yields the protein CASSLVDEQFF.

As DNA, the CDR3 is TGTGCCAGCAGCTTATATCTGGAGACCCTCTATGGCTACACCTTC. Translating gives CASSLYLETLYGYTF. V gene TRBV7-2 combines with J gene TRBJ1-2, with D unresolved. V was cut by 2 bases and J by 4 bases, with 14 bases left in between. This CDR3 is built from 15 residues. Germline V gene lookup returns CDR1 SGHTA and CDR2 FQGNSA.

This chain links TRBV4-3 with TRBJ2-1, with D maybe TRBD1 (6 bases). CDR3 length: 18 residues. CDR1 and CDR2 (germline): LGHNA, YSLEER. The V and J ends lost 0 bases and 8 bases respectively, with 23 bases between them. The CDR3: CASSQDPPTVAKGDEQFF. CDR3 sequence (DNA): TGCGCCAGCAGCCAAGACCCTCCTACAGTTGCCAAGGGGGATGAGCAGTTCTTC.

This clonotype was recorded a few times. The genes are TRBV27 and TRBJ2-2, with D possibly TRBD1 on 5 matching bases. Germline values: CDR1 MNHEY, CDR2 SMNVEV (reference sequence). V was clipped by 3 bases and J by 4 bases, with 12 bases between them. This CDR3 has 15 amino acids. CDR3 sequence: CASSFVRVTTGELFF. CDR3 in DNA: TGTGCCAGCAGTTTTGTCAGGGTTACCACCGGGGAGCTGTTTTTT.

This CDR3 reads CASYPFAGTVLFSNQPQHF. In DNA form, the CDR3 reads TGCGCCAGCTACCCGTTTGCGGGGACGGTACTGTTCAGCAATCAGCCCCAGCATTTT. V and J are TRBV5-1 and TRBJ1-5, with TRBD1 as a possible D gene (5 bases). Per the germline V gene, CDR1 is SGHRS and CDR2 is YFSETQ. V was shortened by 7 bases and J by 1 base, with 27 bases between the two germline ends. CDR3 size: 19 residues.

This clonotype appeared many times. The rearrangement uses TRBV7-2 and TRBJ1-6, with D unresolved. V was shortened by 7 bases and J by 7 bases, with 11 bases between the two germline ends. The CDR3 has 13 amino acids. Germline V gene sequence: CDR1 SGHTA, CDR2 FQGNSA. The CDR3 protein is CASTLDGNSPLHF. For the CDR3, the DNA is TGTGCCAGCACCCTAGACGGAAATTCACCCCTCCACTTT.

The chain joins TRBV14 to TRBJ2-1, with 12 positions matching TRBD2. Germline V gene lookup returns CDR1 SGHDN and CDR2 FVKESK. J gave up 5 bases and V 5 bases, and 4 bases lay outside the gene matches. The CDR3 has 15 amino acids. The CDR3 DNA is TGTGCCAGCAGCAGACTAGCGGGGGCGAACAATGAGCAGTTCTTC. This encodes CASSRLAGANNEQFF.

The chain joins TRBV4-2 to TRBJ1-1, with D unresolved. CDR1 is LGHNA, CDR2 YNFKEQ, per germline. V gave up 1 base and J gave up 5 bases, with 14 bases separating them. The CDR3 sequence is 15 residues long. DNA of the CDR3: TGTGCCAGCAGCCAAGCTGGCCGGGTGGGGACTGAAGCTTTCTTT. It specifies CASSQAGRVGTEAFF.

There are many counts of this clonotype. The rearrangement links TRBV12-3 or TRBV12-4 to TRBJ2-5; 7 positions agree with TRBD2. The CDR3 length is 14 residues. Losses at the gene ends were 5 bases for V and 4 bases for J; bases not matched to a gene: 7. In DNA form, the CDR3 reads TGTGCCAGCAGTCCTCGTGGGGGGGGAGAGACCCAGTACTTC. It specifies CASSPRGGGETQYF.

This clonotype appeared a few times. The rearrangement uses TRBV12-3 or TRBV12-4 and TRBJ1-1; a weak D match, TRBD1 (5 bases). The CDR3 has 19 residues. V dropped 1 base and J dropped 1 base, with 22 bases sitting between them. The CDR3 protein is CASSLGPRVSMARNTEAFF. The CDR3 DNA reads as TGTGCCAGCAGTTTAGGCCCCAGGGTGTCTATGGCTCGGAACACTGAAGCTTTCTTT.

This clonotype was seen repeatedly, ten times or more. V usage is TRBV28 and J usage is TRBJ2-5, with D perhaps matching TRBD1 (5 bases). The CDR3 contains 14 residues. Germline V gene lookup returns CDR1 MDHEN and CDR2 SYDVKM. V lost 8 bases to trimming and J lost 0 bases, with 13 bases between them. The CDR3 sequence is CASGIRTYQETQYF. The CDR3 DNA reads TGTGCCAGCGGTATCCGGACATACCAAGAGACCCAGTACTTC. The full variable domain, its missing parts supplied by reference TRBV28 and TRBJ2-5, is DVKVTQSSRYLVKRTGEKVFLECVQDMDHENMFWYRQDPGLGLRLIYFSYDVKMKEKGDIPEGYSVSREKKERFSLILESASTNQTSMYLCASGIRTYQETQYFGPGTRLLVL.

The chain has TRBV6-6 and TRBJ1-1; 8 nucleotides line up with TRBD1. The germline V gene has CDR1 MNHNY and CDR2 SVGAGI (reference sequence). CDR3 length: 14 residues. V dropped 6 bases and J dropped 6; count of bases not matched to a gene: 9. The CDR3 DNA sequence: TGTGCCAGCAGCCAACAGGGGGACGTGCCTGAAGCTTTCTTT. This translates into CASSQQGDVPEAFF.